This paragraph covers one T cell receptor beta chain sequence. The data are from a study of blood T cell repertoires in COVID-19. Whole-study context: Whether acute or convalescent, the COVID-19 samples came from the United States, Italy and Spain. The analysed material was cDNA or gDNA that came from T cells, B-cell-depleted T cells, or PBMCs.

The CDR3 is 14 residues long. Per the germline V gene, CDR1 is MNHEY and CDR2 is SMNVEV (reference sequence). V was trimmed by 3 bases and J by 6 bases, leaving 9 bases between them. Sequenced by immunoSEQ multiplex PCR; TCRdb stores in-frame clones only, minus some. The sample lists 300,000 or so clones, around 88% seen once, with 6.9% in the top ten. V usage is TRBV27 and J usage is TRBJ1-6; no reliable D call. The sequence derives from a woman in her 30s who had recovered from COVID-19. Sequencing was performed on peripheral blood. The CDR3 DNA reads as TGTGCCAGCAGTTTCGGGAGCGGTAATTCACCCCTCCACTTT. This gives the protein CASSFGSGNSPLHF.